The rows below give T cell receptor beta chains drawn from one sample of a study of CD8 T cells in ankylosing spondylitis. TCRdb recomputed calls from the 5' RACE reads with MiXCR, one row per CDR3 protein. The data show around 890,000 distinct CDR3 sequences, 12% seen once. Material for sequencing was blood, either unsorted or a sorted T cell fraction (not recorded which). These receptors were obtained from a male donor with ankylosing spondylitis. Both conserved end residues are part of each CDR3. The order of the fields is CDR3 protein, V gene, clone size. Some rows have no size entry. The others give once, few or many, or a class for an expanded clone.

CDR3 protein: CASSLDVRGEGDTQYF; V gene: TRBV5-1; clone size: -
CDR3 protein: CSARGRRGDRGTYEQYF; V gene: TRBV20-1; clone size: few
CDR3 protein: CASSSLTGGSNSPLHF; V gene: TRBV5-5; clone size: few
CDR3 protein: CSAEGGQGTYEQYF; V gene: TRBV20-1; clone size: -
CDR3 protein: CASSYDRGSYEQYF; V gene: TRBV7-2; clone size: many
CDR3 protein: CASSVSSLRGKAYGYTF; V gene: TRBV25-1; clone size: few
CDR3 protein: CASSLGQVDGELFF; V gene: TRBV5-1; clone size: -
CDR3 protein: CASSGTGFLTGELFF; V gene: TRBV6-1; clone size: few
CDR3 protein: CASSKQGISYEQYF; V gene: TRBV27; clone size: once
CDR3 protein: CASSLTFSGVSTDTQYF; V gene: TRBV7-3; clone size: few
CDR3 protein: CSARNRQGSGQPQHF; V gene: TRBV20-1; clone size: -
CDR3 protein: CSARDSAQAFTDTQYF; V gene: TRBV20-1; clone size: -
CDR3 protein: CASSPRLAGTYNEQFF; V gene: TRBV18; clone size: -
CDR3 protein: CASTSGTGDTGELFF; V gene: TRBV12-3/TRBV12-4; clone size: many
CDR3 protein: CSARETGEGTQYF; V gene: TRBV20-1; clone size: -
CDR3 protein: CSASASGSSYEQYF; V gene: TRBV20-1; clone size: -
CDR3 protein: CASSHRGVTEAFF; V gene: TRBV27; clone size: few
CDR3 protein: CSARGALSYNEQFF; V gene: TRBV20-1; clone size: many
CDR3 protein: CASSLVQGADYEQYF; V gene: TRBV7-2; clone size: -
CDR3 protein: CASSQYTVLNTEAFF; V gene: TRBV7-2; clone size: -
CDR3 protein: CSAYLAGGYNEQFF; V gene: TRBV20-1; clone size: few
CDR3 protein: CASTVGQGTGELFF; V gene: TRBV6-1; clone size: few
CDR3 protein: CASRDSGFSSYEQYF; V gene: TRBV6-2/TRBV6-3; clone size: -
CDR3 protein: CASSYATTHTQYF; V gene: TRBV6-5; clone size: many
CDR3 protein: CASSQDRRTSGYTDTQYF; V gene: TRBV3-1; clone size: -
CDR3 protein: CAISGYNTGELFF; V gene: TRBV10-3; clone size: few
CDR3 protein: CASSLEPRALYGYTF; V gene: TRBV7-6; clone size: few
CDR3 protein: CASSLAGDNDYGYTF; V gene: TRBV5-1; clone size: few
CDR3 protein: CSANTGGGNSPLHF; V gene: TRBV20-1; clone size: few
CDR3 protein: CSARLTGGTGELFF; V gene: TRBV20-1; clone size: -
CDR3 protein: CASSILWDRSNTEAFF; V gene: TRBV27; clone size: -
CDR3 protein: CASSEVAQETQYF; V gene: TRBV18; clone size: -
CDR3 protein: CSAREAGATDTQYF; V gene: TRBV20-1; clone size: few
CDR3 protein: CASSPGTRAYEQYF; V gene: TRBV18; clone size: few
CDR3 protein: CASSLFGRTPYEQYF; V gene: TRBV5-6; clone size: few
CDR3 protein: CSAQRTRGTREQFF; V gene: TRBV20-1; clone size: -
CDR3 protein: CASRRDTETYNEQFF; V gene: TRBV5-1; clone size: -
CDR3 protein: CSATRVQYEQYF; V gene: TRBV20-1; clone size: many
CDR3 protein: CASSPTPNTGELFF; V gene: TRBV5-1; clone size: many
CDR3 protein: CSVDGLYTEAFF; V gene: TRBV29-1; clone size: many
CDR3 protein: CASSQLAMAGEQFF; V gene: TRBV6-1; clone size: -
CDR3 protein: CSALVNRNQETQYF; V gene: TRBV20-1; clone size: few
CDR3 protein: CASSLQGQLNTGELFF; V gene: TRBV4-2; clone size: few